Listed below are T cell receptor beta chains from one sample, sequenced in a study of OX40 agonist ivuxolimab in advanced cancers. Produced via immunoSEQ multiplex PCR; TCRdb's table is partial and in-frame only. The sample has 20,000 to 30,000 clones, approximately 83% seen once. Source: CD4+ or CD8+ T cells sorted from blood, taken in a trial of the OX40 agonist ivuxolimab. The receptor set was obtained from an adult with an advanced solid tumor such as melanoma, head and neck, liver or kidney cancer. The CDR3 runs from the conserved cysteine through the conserved F or W. A D gene is named only where the DNA matches it firmly. Some rows mark clone size as missing; the rest say once, few, many or name a class of expanded clone.

clone size | J gene | D gene | V gene | CDR3 DNA | CDR3 protein
. | TRBJ1-5 | . | TRBV6-5 | TGTGCCAGCAGTTCTCTTTCAGGGGTCGATCAGCCCCAGCATTTT | CASSSLSGVDQPQHF
. | TRBJ1-2 | TRBD1 | TRBV29-1 | TGCAGCGTCGGACAGGGGACAGCTAACTATGGCTACACCTTC | CSVGQGTANYGYTF
. | TRBJ2-7 | . | TRBV11-3 | TGTGCCAGCAGCCTCCAGGGGTCCTCGCAGTACTTC | CASSLQGSSQYF
. | TRBJ1-2 | . | TRBV6-5 | TGTGCCAGCAGTTCTACTGGTCCCCCCGCTGGCTACACCTTC | CASSSTGPPAGYTF
. | TRBJ2-5 | . | TRBV7-7 | TGTGCTAGCAGCTTAGGAGGCTTCCAAGAGACCCAGTACTTC | CASSLGGFQETQYF
. | TRBJ2-7 | . | TRBV7-6 | TGTGCCAGCAGCTCCGGGACATCTCACTTCGGCGAGCAGTACTTC | CASSSGTSHFGEQYF
. | TRBJ2-1 | TRBD2 | TRBV10-1 | TGCGCCAGCAGTACACCTAGCGGGGATGAGCAGTTCTTC | CASSTPSGDEQFF
. | TRBJ2-3 | TRBD2 | TRBV29-1 | TGCAGCTTCCGCGGACTAGCGGGGGGACTAGATACGCAGTATTTT | CSFRGLAGGLDTQYF
. | TRBJ2-7 | TRBD2 | TRBV7-2 | TGTGCCAGCAGCTTTTACAGCGGGGGGGCAGTCGAGCAGTACTTC | CASSFYSGGAVEQYF
. | TRBJ1-2 | TRBD1 | TRBV6-1 | TGTGCCAGCAGTGATAGACCGGGACAGGCTCAATCCGCGGGCTACACCTTC | CASSDRPGQAQSAGYTF
. | TRBJ2-7 | TRBD2 | TRBV6-5 | TGTGCCAGCAGCAAGACTAGCGGGGGGGGCTACGAGCAGTACTTC | CASSKTSGGGYEQYF
. | TRBJ2-5 | TRBD1 | TRBV5-1 | TGCGCCAGCAGGTTAAACCGGGACAGGGGGCTAGGCGAGACCCAGTACTTC | CASRLNRDRGLGETQYF
. | TRBJ1-1 | TRBD1 | TRBV5-6 | TGTGCCAGCAGCTTCAGAGACAGGGAGTTATCTGAAGCTTTCTTT | CASSFRDRELSEAFF
. | TRBJ1-1 | . | TRBV5-5 | TGTGCCAGCAGCTTGGAGGCGTGGAACACTGAAGCTTTCTTT | CASSLEAWNTEAFF
. | TRBJ2-7 | . | TRBV27 | TGTGCCAGCAGTCCTGCCGGGGGGCAGTCTAAAGAGCAGTACTTC | CASSPAGGQSKEQYF
. | TRBJ2-7 | . | TRBV2 | TGTGCCAGCAGTGAAGATGCCTACGAGCAGTACTTC | CASSEDAYEQYF
. | TRBJ2-3 | TRBD2 | TRBV5-6 | TGTGCCAGCAGCCATTTTGGAAGCGGGGGGTCCACAGATACGCAGTATTTT | CASSHFGSGGSTDTQYF
. | TRBJ1-5 | . | TRBV5-8 | TGTGCCAGCAGCCCCGGGACCTTTAGCAATCAGCCCCAGCATTTT | CASSPGTFSNQPQHF
few | TRBJ1-4 | . | TRBV19 | TGTGCCAGTAGTATAGGGAATGAAAAACTGTTTTTT | CASSIGNEKLFF
. | TRBJ2-7 | . | TRBV7-6 | TGTGCCAGCAGCTTAGTAGGGGTCTACGAGCAGTACTTC | CASSLVGVYEQYF
. | TRBJ1-1 | . | TRBV7-3 | TGTGCCAGCAGGAAGTACGGGGACACTGAAGCTTTCTTT | CASRKYGDTEAFF
. | TRBJ2-5 | TRBD2 | TRBV7-6 | TGTGCCAGCAGCCCACGACTAGCGGGGGGCCGAAAAGAGACCCAGTACTTC | CASSPRLAGGRKETQYF
. | TRBJ2-1 | . | TRBV4-3 | TGCGCCAGCAGCCTCTCGTGGGTGGGGCACGAGCAGTTCTTC | CASSLSWVGHEQFF
medium-sized | TRBJ2-5 | . | TRBV9 | TGTGCCAGCAGCGTGAGCAGGGGAGAGACCCAGTACTTC | CASSVSRGETQYF
. | TRBJ1-4 | . | TRBV5-6 | TGTGCCAGCAGCTTGGGGTCGGGACGGTTCAATGAAAAACTGTTTTTT | CASSLGSGRFNEKLFF
. | TRBJ2-1 | TRBD2 | TRBV7-7 | TGTGCCAGCAGCAAGACTAGCGGGGGGGCCGGTGAGCAGTTCTTC | CASSKTSGGAGEQFF
medium-sized | TRBJ2-6 | . | TRBV4-3 | TGCGCCAGCAGCCAAGATCCAGGGCTCACTGGGGCCAACGTCCTGACTTTC | CASSQDPGLTGANVLTF
. | TRBJ1-1 | TRBD1 | TRBV5-4 | TGTGCCAGCAGCTTGGAGGGACAGGGCCGTCGCGCTTTCTTT | CASSLEGQGRRAFF
. | TRBJ2-7 | . | TRBV7-9 | TGTGCCAGCAGCCGTTCTGGATACGAGCAGTACTTC | CASSRSGYEQYF
. | TRBJ2-3 | . | TRBV4-2 | TGTGCCAGCAGCCAAGAGGGGGCCGCAGAAGATACGCAGTATTTT | CASSQEGAAEDTQYF
. | TRBJ2-6 | . | TRBV18 | TGTGCCAGCTCACCACTTCGGGCAGGGATCACCTCTGGGGCCAACGTCCTGACTTTC | CASSPLRAGITSGANVLTF
few | TRBJ1-1 | TRBD1 | TRBV19 | TGTGCCAGTAGTGTTCCGGGACAGCGATTCCTTGAAGCTTTCTTT | CASSVPGQRFLEAFF
. | TRBJ1-5 | . | TRBV6-5 | TGTGCCAGCAGTTCAGGAGGGGACAATCAGCCCCAGCATTTT | CASSSGGDNQPQHF
. | TRBJ1-3 | . | TRBV6-5 | TGTGCCAGCAGTTACGGCAGGGACTCTGGAAACACCATATATTTT | CASSYGRDSGNTIYF
. | TRBJ1-2 | TRBD1 | TRBV19 | TGTGCCAGTAGTATTGACAGGGGTCCAACCTATGGCTACACCTTC | CASSIDRGPTYGYTF
once | TRBJ1-4 | . | TRBV6-5 | TGTGCCAGCAGAATGGACAGCTCAACTAATGAAAAACTGTTTTTT | CASRMDSSTNEKLFF
. | TRBJ1-5 | . | TRBV29-1 | TGCAGCGTTGTAGCAGGGATCAATCAGCCCCAGCATTTT | CSVVAGINQPQHF
. | TRBJ1-1 | TRBD1 | TRBV6-5 | TGTGCCAGCAGTCGGACAGGGGTCGGGACTGAAGCTTTCTTT | CASSRTGVGTEAFF
. | TRBJ2-5 | TRBD2 | TRBV5-1 | TGCGCCAGCAGCTTAACTAGCGGGGCGGAAGAGACCCAGTACTTC | CASSLTSGAEETQYF
. | TRBJ2-3 | TRBD2 | TRBV5-4 | TGTGCCAGCAGCTTGGGGAGCGGGGGCCATACGCAGTATTTT | CASSLGSGGHTQYF
. | TRBJ2-4 | . | TRBV4-3 | TGCGCCAGCAGCCAAGCCGGGCAGGCCCAAAACATTCAGTACTTC | CASSQAGQAQNIQYF
few | TRBJ1-4 | . | TRBV7-9 | TGTGCCAGCAGCCCCGAGGGTCTAAATGAAAAACTGTTTTTT | CASSPEGLNEKLFF
. | TRBJ1-5 | . | TRBV2 | TGTGCCAGCTCCCAGGGAAGGATGAATCAGCCCCAGCATTTT | CASSQGRMNQPQHF
. | TRBJ1-5 | TRBD1 | TRBV7-3 | TGTGCCAGCAGCCCGGACAGGGCTGAACAGCCCCAGCATTTT | CASSPDRAEQPQHF
. | TRBJ2-5 | TRBD1 | TRBV5-1 | TGCGCCAGCAGCTTGGGACAGGGGGGAGAGACCCAGTACTTC | CASSLGQGGETQYF
once | TRBJ1-5 | . | TRBV18 | TGTGCCAGCTCACCACAGGGGAGTCAGCCCCAGCATTTT | CASSPQGSQPQHF
. | TRBJ2-7 | . | TRBV5-1 | TGCGCCAGCAGCCCTGTCGGAGGGGGCAATAACGAGCAGTACTTC | CASSPVGGGNNEQYF
few | TRBJ2-7 | . | TRBV5-1 | TGCGCCAGCAGCTTCGGGGGAGCCAACTACGAGCAGTACTTC | CASSFGGANYEQYF
. | TRBJ2-5 | . | TRBV5-6 | TGTGCCAGCAGCTTGGTATGGGCCGAAGAGACCCAGTACTTC | CASSLVWAEETQYF
few | TRBJ1-6 | . | TRBV7-9 | TGTGCCAGCAGCGCAGCGGGCCGGCTTTCACCCCTCCACTTT | CASSAAGRLSPLHF
. | TRBJ2-6 | . | TRBV18 | TGTGCCAGCTCACCAACGGCAGGGAGCTCTGGGGCCAACGTCCTGACTTTC | CASSPTAGSSGANVLTF
few | TRBJ1-2 | TRBD1 | TRBV10-2 | TGCGCCAGCAGTTCAGGGGGCATCTATGGCTACACCTTC | CASSSGGIYGYTF
. | TRBJ1-2 | TRBD1 | TRBV11-3 | TGTGCCAGCAGCTTGGACAGGGGGTATGGCTACACCTTC | CASSLDRGYGYTF
. | TRBJ2-3 | TRBD2 | TRBV11-3 | TGTGCCAGCAGCTTAGGGGGAGGGAGGGCGCAGTATTTT | CASSLGGGRAQYF
. | TRBJ2-2 | TRBD1 | TRBV11-1 | TGTGCCAGCAGGTCCCCCGGGACAGGGGATATAGGAGGGGAGCTGTTTTTT | CASRSPGTGDIGGELFF